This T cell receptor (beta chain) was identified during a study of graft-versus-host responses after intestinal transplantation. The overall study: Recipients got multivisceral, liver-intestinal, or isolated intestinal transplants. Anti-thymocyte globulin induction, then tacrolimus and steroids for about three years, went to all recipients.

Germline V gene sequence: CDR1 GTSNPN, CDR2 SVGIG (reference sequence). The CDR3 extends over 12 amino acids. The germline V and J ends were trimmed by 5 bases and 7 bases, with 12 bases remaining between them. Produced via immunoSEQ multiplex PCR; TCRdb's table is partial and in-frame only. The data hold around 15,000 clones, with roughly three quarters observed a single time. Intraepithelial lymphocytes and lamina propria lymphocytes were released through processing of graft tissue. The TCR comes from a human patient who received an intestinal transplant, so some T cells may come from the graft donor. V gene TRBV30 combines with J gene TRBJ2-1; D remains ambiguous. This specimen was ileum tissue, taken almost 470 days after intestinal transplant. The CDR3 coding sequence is TGTGCCTGGGAAGGAAGGATGAATGAGCAGTTCTTC. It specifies CAWEGRMNEQFF.